The rows below give T cell receptor beta chains drawn from one sample of a study of CD8 T cells in Susac syndrome. TCRdb independently ran MiXCR on the immunoSEQ multiplex PCR reads; one entry per CDR3 protein. Of hundreds of thousands of distinct CDR3 sequences listed, 90% to 95% are singletons. The sequencing sample was made of CD4+ T cells from PBMCs. These receptors came from a human donor with multiple sclerosis. CDR3s include the opening cysteine and the closing phenylalanine or tryptophan. The D gene is left open where the match is weak. Clone size is given for some rows only: seen once, a few or many times, or a class if the clone is expanded.

>TRBJ1-1|.|.|TRBV9
CASSHDWNTEAFF
TGTGCCAGCAGCCATGATTGGAACACTGAAGCTTTCTTT
>TRBJ2-2|TRBD2|.|TRBV19
CASSMTGGTGELFF
TGTGCCAGTAGTATGACGGGAGGCACCGGGGAGCTGTTTTTT
>TRBJ1-5|.|.|TRBV25-1
CASSEPLPGLHSNQPQHF
TGTGCCAGCAGTGAACCCCTTCCCGGCCTCCATAGCAATCAGCCCCAGCATTTT
>TRBJ2-3|.|.|TRBV7-9
CASSPTERPTDTQYF
TGTGCCAGCAGCCCCACAGAGCGGCCCACAGATACGCAGTATTTT
>TRBJ2-3|.|.|TRBV10-2
CASSGATSTHTQYF
TGCGCCAGCAGTGGGGCGACTAGTACGCATACGCAGTATTTT
>TRBJ1-1|.|.|TRBV30
CAWSGAAGSRTEAFF
TGTGCCTGGAGTGGAGCGGCGGGGAGTCGGACTGAAGCTTTCTTT
>TRBJ2-3|TRBD1|.|TRBV18
CASSESRDRDSDTQYF
TGTGCCAGCAGCGAGAGCCGGGACAGGGACTCAGATACGCAGTATTTT
>TRBJ1-5|.|few|TRBV7-8
CASSLVGGNQPQHF
TGTGCCAGCAGCTTGGTGGGAGGGAATCAGCCCCAGCATTTT
>TRBJ2-5|TRBD1|once|TRBV18
CASSPLDRAGETQYF
TGTGCCAGCTCACCCCTAGACAGGGCCGGCGAGACCCAGTACTTC
>TRBJ2-5|.|.|TRBV5-4
CASSLGGGAETQYF
TGTGCCAGCAGCTTGGGGGGCGGGGCAGAGACCCAGTACTTC
>TRBJ2-2|.|.|TRBV7-3
CASSFTGYDGELFF
TGTGCCAGCAGCTTTACAGGGTACGACGGGGAGCTGTTTTTT
>TRBJ1-3|.|.|TRBV5-1
CASSSAGGSGNTIYF
TGCGCCAGCAGCTCGGCCGGCGGCTCTGGAAACACCATATATTTT
>TRBJ2-7|.|.|TRBV9
CASSVEADGAYEQYF
TGTGCCAGCAGCGTAGAAGCAGACGGAGCCTACGAGCAGTACTTC
>TRBJ2-1|.|.|TRBV15
CATSRAPGLDSYNEQFF
TGTGCCACCAGCAGAGCCCCGGGACTTGACTCCTACAATGAGCAGTTCTTC
>TRBJ2-5|.|.|TRBV20-1
CSARDERYGTQYF
TGCAGTGCTAGAGATGAACGTTATGGGACCCAGTACTTC
>TRBJ1-1|.|.|TRBV12-3/TRBV12-4
CASSLRQAANTEVFF
TGTGCCAGCAGTTTAAGACAGGCCGCGAACACTGAAGTTTTCTTT
>TRBJ2-1|TRBD2|once|TRBV24-1
CATSDPRPGTSGRYEQFF
TGTGCCACCAGTGATCCAAGGCCCGGGACTAGCGGGAGGTATGAGCAGTTCTTC
>TRBJ2-3|.|.|TRBV12-3/TRBV12-4
CASTLADPTDTQYF
TGTGCCAGCACCCTGGCCGACCCCACAGATACGCAGTATTTT
>TRBJ1-1|.|.|TRBV9
CASSVERDTEAFF
TGTGCCAGCAGCGTAGAGAGGGACACTGAAGCTTTCTTT
>TRBJ2-1|TRBD2|.|TRBV7-9
CASSSSGLAVYNEQFF
TGTGCCAGCAGCTCATCGGGACTAGCGGTCTACAATGAGCAGTTCTTC
>TRBJ2-2|TRBD1|.|TRBV5-4
CASSSKGQGRNTGELFF
TGTGCCAGCAGCTCCAAGGGACAGGGGAGAAACACCGGGGAGCTGTTTTTT
>TRBJ2-1|.|.|TRBV18
CASSPDDKNNEQFF
TGTGCCAGCTCACCAGATGACAAGAACAATGAGCAGTTCTTC
>TRBJ2-1|.|.|TRBV19
CASSMVKEQFF
TGTGCCAGTAGTATGGTCAAGGAGCAGTTCTTC